This T cell receptor beta chain is from a study of shared clonotypes between healthy human individuals. Study-wide results and caveats: Represented genetic and exposure-history diversity was restricted by having few donors. Four donors had about 5% of their naive CD4 clonotypes in common.

V lost 2 bases, J lost 2 bases, and 7 bases stayed unmatched. Per germline, CDR1 SGDLS and CDR2 YYNGEE. The CDR3 is 17 residues long. On this clone: Its antigen is currently unknown.

Execution of the assay was at deep level. Assay: immunoSEQ multiplex PCR; the TCRdb copy retains only in-frame clones and omits some. The sample gives 170,000 or so clones, 60% to 75% of which show up once; roughly a tenth is in the top ten. Sequences were obtained from memory CD4+ T cells sorted from blood. Subset specified: CD45RA-negative fraction. The TCR was taken from a man aged 30 to 39 in good health. This chain links TRBV9 with TRBJ2-1; TRBD1 matches at 10 bases. The chain's CDR3 is CASSVLGGQGTYNEQFF. The CDR3 coding sequence is TGTGCCAGCAGCGTCTTAGGGGGACAGGGGACCTACAATGAGCAGTTCTTC.